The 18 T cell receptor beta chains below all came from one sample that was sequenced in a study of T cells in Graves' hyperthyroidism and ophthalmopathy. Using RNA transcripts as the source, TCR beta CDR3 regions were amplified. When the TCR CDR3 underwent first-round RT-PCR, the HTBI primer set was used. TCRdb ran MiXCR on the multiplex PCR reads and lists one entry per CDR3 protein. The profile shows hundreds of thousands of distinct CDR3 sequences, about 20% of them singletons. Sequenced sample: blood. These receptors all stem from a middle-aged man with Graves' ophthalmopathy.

The CDR3 sequence: CARFLETGELFF. In DNA, the CDR3 is TGTGCCAGGTTTCTGGAAACCGGGGAGCTGTTTTTT. V is TRBV12-3 or TRBV12-4 and J is TRBJ2-2; no clear D gene. CDR3 length: 12 amino acids. The V gene lost 9 bases and the J gene lost 5 bases, with 10 bases spanning the gap.

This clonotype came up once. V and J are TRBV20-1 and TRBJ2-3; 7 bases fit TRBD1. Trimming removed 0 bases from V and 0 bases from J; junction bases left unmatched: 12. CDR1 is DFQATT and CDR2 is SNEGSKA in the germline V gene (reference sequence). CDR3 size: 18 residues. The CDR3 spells CSARDPIMDRPSTDTQYF. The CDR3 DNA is TGCAGTGCTAGAGATCCTATAATGGACAGGCCGAGCACAGATACGCAGTATTTT.

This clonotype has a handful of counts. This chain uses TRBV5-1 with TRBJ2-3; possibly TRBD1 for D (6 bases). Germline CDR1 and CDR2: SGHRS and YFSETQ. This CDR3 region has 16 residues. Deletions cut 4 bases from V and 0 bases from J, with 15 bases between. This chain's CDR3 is CASSPGQFSSTDTQYF. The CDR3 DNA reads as TGCGCCAGCAGCCCTGGACAGTTCTCTAGCACAGATACGCAGTATTTT.

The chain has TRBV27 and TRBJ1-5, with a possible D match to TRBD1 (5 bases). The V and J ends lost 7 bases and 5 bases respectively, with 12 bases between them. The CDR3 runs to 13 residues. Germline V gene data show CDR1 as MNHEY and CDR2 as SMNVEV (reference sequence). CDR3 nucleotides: TGTGCCAGCATGGGGGACGGAGATCAGCCCCAGCATTTT. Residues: CASMGDGDQPQHF.

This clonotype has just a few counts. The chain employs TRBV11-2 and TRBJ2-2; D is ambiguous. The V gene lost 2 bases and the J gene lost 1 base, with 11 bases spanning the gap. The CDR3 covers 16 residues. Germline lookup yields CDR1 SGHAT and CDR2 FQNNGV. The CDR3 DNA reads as TGTGCCAGCAGCTTATACGTGACATTGAACACCGGGGAGCTGTTTTTT. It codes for CASSLYVTLNTGELFF.

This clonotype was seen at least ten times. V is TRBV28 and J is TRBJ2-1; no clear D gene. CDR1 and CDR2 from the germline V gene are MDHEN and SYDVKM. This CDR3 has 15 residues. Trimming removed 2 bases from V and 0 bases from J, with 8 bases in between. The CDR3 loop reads CASSLVFGSYNEQFF. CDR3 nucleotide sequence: TGTGCCAGCAGTTTAGTGTTCGGCTCCTACAATGAGCAGTTCTTC.

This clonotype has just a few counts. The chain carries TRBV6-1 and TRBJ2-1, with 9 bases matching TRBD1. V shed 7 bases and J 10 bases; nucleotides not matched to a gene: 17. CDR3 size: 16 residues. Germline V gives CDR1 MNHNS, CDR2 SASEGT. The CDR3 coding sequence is TGTGCCAGCAACCGCTATCTGGGACAGGGTCCACCCGAGCAGTTCTTC. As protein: CASNRYLGQGPPEQFF.

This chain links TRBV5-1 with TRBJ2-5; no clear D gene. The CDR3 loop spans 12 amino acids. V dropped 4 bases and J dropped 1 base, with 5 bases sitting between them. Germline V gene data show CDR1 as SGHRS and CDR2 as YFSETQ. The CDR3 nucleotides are TGCGCCAGCAGCGACGCCCAAGAGACCCAGTACTTC. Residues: CASSDAQETQYF.

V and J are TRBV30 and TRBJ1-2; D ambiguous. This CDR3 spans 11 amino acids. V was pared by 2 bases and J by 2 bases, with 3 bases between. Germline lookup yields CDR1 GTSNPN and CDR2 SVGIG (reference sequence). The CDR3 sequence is CAWSTNYGYTF. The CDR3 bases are TGTGCCTGGAGTACCAACTATGGCTACACCTTC.

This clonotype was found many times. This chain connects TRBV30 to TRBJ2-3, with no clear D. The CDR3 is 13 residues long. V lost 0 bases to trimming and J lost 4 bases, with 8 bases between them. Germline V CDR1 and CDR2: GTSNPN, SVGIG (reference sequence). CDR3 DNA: TGTGCCTGGAGTGTCCAAGGAGCAGATACGCAGTATTTT. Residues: CAWSVQGADTQYF.

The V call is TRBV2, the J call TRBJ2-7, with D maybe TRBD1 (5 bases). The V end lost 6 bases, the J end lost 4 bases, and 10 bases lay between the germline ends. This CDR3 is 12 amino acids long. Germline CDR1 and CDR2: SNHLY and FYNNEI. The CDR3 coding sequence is TGTGCCAGCAGAAAGACAGCTTACGAGCAGTACTTC. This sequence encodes CASRKTAYEQYF.

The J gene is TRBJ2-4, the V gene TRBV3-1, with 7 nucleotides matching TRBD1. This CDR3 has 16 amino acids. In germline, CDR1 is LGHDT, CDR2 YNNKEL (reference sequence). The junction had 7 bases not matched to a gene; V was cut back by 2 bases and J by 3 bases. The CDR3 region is CASSQLFRGYKNIQYF. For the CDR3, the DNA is TGTGCCAGCAGCCAACTATTCAGGGGGTACAAAAACATTCAGTACTTC.

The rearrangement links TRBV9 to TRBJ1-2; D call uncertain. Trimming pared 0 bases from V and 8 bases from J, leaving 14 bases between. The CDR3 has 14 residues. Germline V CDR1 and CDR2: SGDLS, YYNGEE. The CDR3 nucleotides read TGTGCCAGCAGCGTAGGGGAAAGGGCGTTCGGCTACACCTTC. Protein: CASSVGERAFGYTF. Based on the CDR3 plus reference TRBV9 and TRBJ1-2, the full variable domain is DSGVTQTPKHLITATGQRVTLRCSPRSGDLSVYWYQQSLDQGLQFLIQYYNGEERAKGNILERFSAQQFPDLHSELNLSSLELGDSALYFCASSVGERAFGYTFGSGTRLTVV.

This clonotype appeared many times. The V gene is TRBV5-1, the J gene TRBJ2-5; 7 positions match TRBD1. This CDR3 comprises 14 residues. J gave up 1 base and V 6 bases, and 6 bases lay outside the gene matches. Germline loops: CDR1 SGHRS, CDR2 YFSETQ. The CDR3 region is CASTIYRGQETQYF. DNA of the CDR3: TGCGCCAGCACCATTTACAGGGGCCAAGAGACCCAGTACTTC.

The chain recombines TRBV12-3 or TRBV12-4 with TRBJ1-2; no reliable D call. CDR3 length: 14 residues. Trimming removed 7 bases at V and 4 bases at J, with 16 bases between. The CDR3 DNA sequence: TGTGCCAGCACCCACGGCCGTAGGGCCTATGGCTACACCTTC. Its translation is CASTHGRRAYGYTF.

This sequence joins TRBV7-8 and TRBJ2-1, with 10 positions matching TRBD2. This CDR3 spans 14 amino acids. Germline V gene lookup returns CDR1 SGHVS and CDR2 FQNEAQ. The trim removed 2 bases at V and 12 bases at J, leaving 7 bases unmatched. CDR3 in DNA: TGTGCCAGCAGCTTAAGGAGCGGGAGGGCCGTGCAGTTCTTC. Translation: CASSLRSGRAVQFF.

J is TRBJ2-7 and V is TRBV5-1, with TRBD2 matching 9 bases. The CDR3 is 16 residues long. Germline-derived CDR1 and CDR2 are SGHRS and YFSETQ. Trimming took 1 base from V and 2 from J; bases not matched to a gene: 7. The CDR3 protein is CASSLLGGRAPYEQYF. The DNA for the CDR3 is TGCGCCAGCAGCTTGCTGGGCGGGAGGGCTCCCTACGAGCAGTACTTC.

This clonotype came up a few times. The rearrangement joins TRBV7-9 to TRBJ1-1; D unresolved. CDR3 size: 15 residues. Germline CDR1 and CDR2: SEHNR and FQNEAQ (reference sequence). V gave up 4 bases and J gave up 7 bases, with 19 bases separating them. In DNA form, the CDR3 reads TGTGCCAGCAGCTCGCGTGGAAGGGCTCGGGATGAAGCTTTCTTT. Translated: CASSSRGRARDEAFF. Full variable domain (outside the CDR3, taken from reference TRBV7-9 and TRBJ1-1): DTGVSQNPRHKITKRGQNVTFRCDPISEHNRLYWYRQTLGQGPEFLTYFQNEAQLEKSRLLSDRFSAERPKGSFSTLEIQRTEQGDSAMYLCASSSRGRARDEAFFGQGTRLTVV.